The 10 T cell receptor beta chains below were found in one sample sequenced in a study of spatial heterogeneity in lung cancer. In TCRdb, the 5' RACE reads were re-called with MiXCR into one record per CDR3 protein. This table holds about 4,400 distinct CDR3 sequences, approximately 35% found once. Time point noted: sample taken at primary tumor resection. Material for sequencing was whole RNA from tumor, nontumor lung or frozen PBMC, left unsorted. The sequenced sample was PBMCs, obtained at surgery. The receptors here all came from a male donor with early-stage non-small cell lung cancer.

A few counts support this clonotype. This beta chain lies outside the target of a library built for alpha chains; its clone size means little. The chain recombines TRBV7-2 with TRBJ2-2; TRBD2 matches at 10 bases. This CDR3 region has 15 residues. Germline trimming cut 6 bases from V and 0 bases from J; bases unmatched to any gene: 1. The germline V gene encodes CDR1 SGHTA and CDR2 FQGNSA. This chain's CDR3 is CASRLAGANTGELFF. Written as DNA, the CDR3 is TGTGCCAGCAGGCTAGCGGGGGCGAACACCGGGGAGCTGTTTTTT.

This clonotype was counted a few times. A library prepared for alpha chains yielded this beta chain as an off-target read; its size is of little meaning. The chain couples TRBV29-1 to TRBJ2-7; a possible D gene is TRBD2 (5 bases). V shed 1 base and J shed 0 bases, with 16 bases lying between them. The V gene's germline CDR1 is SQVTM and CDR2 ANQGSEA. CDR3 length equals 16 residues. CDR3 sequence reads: CSVEGTPVGSSYEQYF. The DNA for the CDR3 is TGCAGCGTTGAAGGGACCCCGGTGGGGAGCTCCTACGAGCAGTACTTC.

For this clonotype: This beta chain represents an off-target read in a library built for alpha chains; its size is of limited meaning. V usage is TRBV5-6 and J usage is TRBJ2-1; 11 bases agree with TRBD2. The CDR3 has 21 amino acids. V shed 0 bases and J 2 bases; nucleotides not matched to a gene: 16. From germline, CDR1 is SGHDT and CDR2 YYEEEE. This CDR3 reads CASSLGRYGLAGGMTYNEQFF. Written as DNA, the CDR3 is TGTGCCAGCAGCTTGGGGCGCTACGGGCTAGCGGGAGGTATGACCTACAATGAGCAGTTCTTC.

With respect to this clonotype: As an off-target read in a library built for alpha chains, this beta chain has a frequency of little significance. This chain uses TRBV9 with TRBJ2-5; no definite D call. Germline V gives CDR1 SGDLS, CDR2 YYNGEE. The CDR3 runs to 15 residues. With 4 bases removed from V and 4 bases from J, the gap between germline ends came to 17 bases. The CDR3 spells CASSPGLSLGETQYF. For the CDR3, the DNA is TGTGCCAGCAGCCCAGGCCTCTCGTTGGGAGAGACCCAGTACTTC.

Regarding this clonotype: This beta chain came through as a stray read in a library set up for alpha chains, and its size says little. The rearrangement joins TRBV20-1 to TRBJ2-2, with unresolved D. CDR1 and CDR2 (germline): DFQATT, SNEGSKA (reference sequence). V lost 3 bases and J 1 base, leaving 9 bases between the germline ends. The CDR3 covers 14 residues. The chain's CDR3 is CSASWQMNTGELFF. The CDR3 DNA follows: TGCAGTGCTAGCTGGCAGATGAACACCGGGGAGCTGTTTTTT.

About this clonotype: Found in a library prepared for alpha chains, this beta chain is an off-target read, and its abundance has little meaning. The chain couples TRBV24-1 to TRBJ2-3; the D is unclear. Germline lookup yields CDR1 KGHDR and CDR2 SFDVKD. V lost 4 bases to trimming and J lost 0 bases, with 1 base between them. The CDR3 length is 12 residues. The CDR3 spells CATSESTDTQYF. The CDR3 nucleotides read TGTGCCACCAGTGAAAGCACAGATACGCAGTATTTT.

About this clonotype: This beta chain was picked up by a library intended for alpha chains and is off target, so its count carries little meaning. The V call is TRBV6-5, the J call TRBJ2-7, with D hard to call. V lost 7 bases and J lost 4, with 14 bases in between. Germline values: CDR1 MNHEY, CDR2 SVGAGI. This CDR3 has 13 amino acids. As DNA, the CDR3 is TGTGCCAGCAAAAAAGCTGGGGAATACGAGCAGTACTTC. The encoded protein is CASKKAGEYEQYF.

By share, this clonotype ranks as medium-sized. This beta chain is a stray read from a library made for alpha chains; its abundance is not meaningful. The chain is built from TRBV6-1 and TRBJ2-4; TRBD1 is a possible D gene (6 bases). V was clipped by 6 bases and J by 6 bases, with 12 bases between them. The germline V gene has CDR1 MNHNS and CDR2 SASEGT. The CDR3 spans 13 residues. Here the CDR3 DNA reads TGTGCCAGCAGGGGGGCTGGGGGAAACATTCAGTACTTC. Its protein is CASRGAGGNIQYF.

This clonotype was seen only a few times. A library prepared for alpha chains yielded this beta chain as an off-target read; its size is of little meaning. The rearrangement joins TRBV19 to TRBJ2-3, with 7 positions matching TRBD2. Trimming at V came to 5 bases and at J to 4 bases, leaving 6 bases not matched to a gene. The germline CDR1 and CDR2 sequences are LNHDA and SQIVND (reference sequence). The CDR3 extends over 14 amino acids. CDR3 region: CASSETSNADTQYF. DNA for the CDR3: TGTGCCAGTAGTGAGACTAGCAATGCAGATACGCAGTATTTT.

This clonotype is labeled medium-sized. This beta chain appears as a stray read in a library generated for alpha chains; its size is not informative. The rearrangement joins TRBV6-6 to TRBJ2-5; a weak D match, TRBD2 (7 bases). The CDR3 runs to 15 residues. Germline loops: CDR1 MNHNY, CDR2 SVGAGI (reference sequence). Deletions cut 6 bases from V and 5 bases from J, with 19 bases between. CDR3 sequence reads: CASSNAAGALETQYF. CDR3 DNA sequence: TGTGCCAGCAGCAACGCCGCGGGGGCCCTGGAGACCCAGTACTTC.